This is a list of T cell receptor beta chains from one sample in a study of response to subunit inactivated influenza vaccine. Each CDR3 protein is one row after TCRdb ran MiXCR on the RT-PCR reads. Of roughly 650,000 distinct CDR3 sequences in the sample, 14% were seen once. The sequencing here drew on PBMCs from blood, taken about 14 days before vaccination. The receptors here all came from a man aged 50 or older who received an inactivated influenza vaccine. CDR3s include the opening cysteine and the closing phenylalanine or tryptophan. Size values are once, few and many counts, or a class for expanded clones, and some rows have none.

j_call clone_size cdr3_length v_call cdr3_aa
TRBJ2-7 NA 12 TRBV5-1 CASRRSDYEQYF
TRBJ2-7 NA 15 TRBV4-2 CASSQGATPGVEQYF
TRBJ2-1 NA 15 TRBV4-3 CASSQDRGGNNEQFF
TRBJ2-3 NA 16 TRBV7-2 CASSSKAGGSTDTQYF
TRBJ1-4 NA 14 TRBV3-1 CASRDPGQGRKLFF
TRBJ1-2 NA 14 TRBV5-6 CASSPPDRSYGYTF
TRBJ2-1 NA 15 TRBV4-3 CASSQEARLWNEQFF
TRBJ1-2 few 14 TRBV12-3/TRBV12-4 CASSDRQGLYGYTF
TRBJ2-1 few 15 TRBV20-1 CSARDLSGRLGEQFF
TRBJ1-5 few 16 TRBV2 CASATGGAGLNQPQHF
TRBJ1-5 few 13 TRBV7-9 CASSRPGQQPQHF
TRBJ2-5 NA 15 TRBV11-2 CASSLGRQGVGTQYF
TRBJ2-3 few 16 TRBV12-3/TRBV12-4 CASSLFGRGDTDTQYF
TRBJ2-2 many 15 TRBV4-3 CASSHVLASTGELFF
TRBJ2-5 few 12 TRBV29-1 CSVERAGETQYF